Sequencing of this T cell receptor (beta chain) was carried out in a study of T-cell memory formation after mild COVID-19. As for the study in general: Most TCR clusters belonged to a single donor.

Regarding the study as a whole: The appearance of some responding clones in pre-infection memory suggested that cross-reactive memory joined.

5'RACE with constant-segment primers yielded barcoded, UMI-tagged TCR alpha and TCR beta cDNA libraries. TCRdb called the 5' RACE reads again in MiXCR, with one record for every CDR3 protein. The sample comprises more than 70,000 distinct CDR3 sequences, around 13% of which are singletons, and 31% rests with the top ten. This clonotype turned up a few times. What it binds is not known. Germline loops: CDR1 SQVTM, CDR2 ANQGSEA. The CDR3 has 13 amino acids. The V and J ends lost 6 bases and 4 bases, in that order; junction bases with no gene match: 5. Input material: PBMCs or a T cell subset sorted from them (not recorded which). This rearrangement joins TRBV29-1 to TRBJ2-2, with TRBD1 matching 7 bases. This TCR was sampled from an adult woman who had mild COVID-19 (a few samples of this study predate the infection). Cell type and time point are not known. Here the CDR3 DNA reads TGCAGCGTCCTGGACAGGCCCACCGGGGAGCTGTTTTTT. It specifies CSVLDRPTGELFF.